This T cell receptor beta chain was documented in a study of the immune and genomic landscape of osteosarcoma. This CDR3 spans 13 amino acids. CDR1 SGHDT and CDR2 YYEEEE come from the germline V gene. Trimming stripped 2 bases from V and 1 base from J, with 6 bases between. Osteosarcoma specimens were post-treatment primary, local recurrence and metastasis tumors from poor-prognosis patients. The repertoire was sequenced with immunoSEQ multiplex PCR; TCRdb's copy has only in-frame clones and lacks some. The sample consists of about 10,000 clones, 71% of them appearing once. The rearrangement joins TRBV5-6 to TRBJ1-2; D uncertain. Sequences were obtained from osteosarcoma tumor tissue from the lung. The receptor was derived from a human donor with osteosarcoma. The CDR3 nucleotides are TGTGCCAGCAGCTTACTCAATAACTATGGCTACACCTTC. It translates to CASSLLNNYGYTF.